The 32 T cell receptor beta chains below were found in one sample sequenced in a study of siplizumab effects on memory and regulatory T cells. Libraries were prepared by immunoSEQ multiplex PCR; TCRdb keeps only in-frame clonotypes and omits some of them. The table lists some 97,000 clones, under 95% of them singletons. The sample comprised Tregs sorted from blood. The receptor source for this set is a human donor in good health.

The genes are TRBV11-2 and TRBJ2-3; D not certain. V was pared by 7 bases and J by 6 bases, with 26 bases between. Germline CDR1 SGHAT, CDR2 FQNNGV. There are 17 residues in the CDR3. The CDR3 DNA is TGTGCCAGCACCACATCACTGGGCAGGACCCGTATGGATACGCAGTATTTT. Protein product: CASTTSLGRTRMDTQYF.

The chain joins TRBV29-1 to TRBJ2-1; TRBD2 agrees at 13 bases. The CDR3 has 16 residues. Losses at the gene ends were 5 bases for V and 9 bases for J; bases not matched to a gene: 13. The V gene's germline CDR1 is SQVTM and CDR2 ANQGSEA. The CDR3, as DNA: TGCAGCGTTTCTGGGGGGCAGGGACTAGCGGGACCTGAGCAGTTCTTC. Translating gives CSVSGGQGLAGPEQFF.

This clone appeared a single time. This chain uses TRBV15 with TRBJ2-1, with 10 bases aligning to TRBD1. Germline V gene data show CDR1 as LNHNV and CDR2 as YYDKDF (reference sequence). This CDR3 region has 14 residues. The V and J ends lost 1 base and 9 bases, in that order; junction bases with no gene match: 3. This chain's CDR3 is CATSRGTGGTEQFF. Written as DNA, the CDR3 is TGTGCCACCAGCAGAGGGACAGGGGGTACTGAGCAGTTCTTC. The full variable domain, completed using reference TRBV15 and TRBJ2-1, is DAMVIQNPRYQVTQFGKPVTLSCSQTLNHNVMYWYQQKSSQAPKLLFHYYDKDFNNEADTPDNFQSRRPNTSFCFLDIRSPGLGDTAMYLCATSRGTGGTEQFFGPGTRLTVL.

The chain combines TRBV5-1 with TRBJ1-4; 7 positions match TRBD1. J was trimmed by 8 bases and V by 4 bases; bases with no gene match: 5. Germline V CDR1 and CDR2: SGHRS, YFSETQ. The CDR3 loop spans 13 amino acids. In DNA, the CDR3 is TGCGCCAGCAGCGCAGGGGGGATGGAAAAACTGTTTTTT. It translates to CASSAGGMEKLFF. Variable domain in full (rest from reference TRBV5-1 and TRBJ1-4): KAGVTQTPRYLIKTRGQQVTLSCSPISGHRSVSWYQQTPGQGLQFLFEYFSETQRNKGNFPGRFSGRQFSNSRSEMNVSTLELGDSALYLCASSAGGMEKLFFGSGTQLSVL.

The gene calls are TRBV6-5 and TRBJ1-1, with D possibly TRBD1 on 6 matching bases. The CDR3 covers 14 residues. Germline V lookup: CDR1 MNHEY, CDR2 SVGAGI. The V and J ends lost 6 bases and 0 bases respectively, with 11 bases between them. The CDR3 DNA sequence: TGTGCCAGCAGGCGGGGGGCCTTGAACACTGAAGCTTTCTTT. Translation gives CASRRGALNTEAFF.

Of note for this clone: One junction end disagrees with the germline gene, perhaps due to a read error. The V and J genes are TRBV11-3 and TRBJ1-2; D is perhaps TRBD1 (6 bases). CDR3 length: 14 residues. Germline loops: CDR1 SGHNT, CDR2 YENEEA. CDR3: CASSLANRDYGHTF. In DNA form, the CDR3 reads TGTGCCAGCAGCTTAGCCAACAGGGACTATGGCCACACCTTC.

The CDR3 DNA reads TGTGCCAGCAGCGTAAAACTAGCGGGAGGGCACGACGAGCAGTACTTC. Encoded protein: CASSVKLAGGHDEQYF. The rearrangement joins TRBV9 to TRBJ2-7; 13 bases align to TRBD2. In germline, CDR1 is SGDLS, CDR2 YYNGEE. The CDR3 is 16 amino acids. Trimming took 1 base from V and 5 from J; bases not matched to a gene: 6.

The chain uses TRBV5-1 and TRBJ1-2; 12 bases are a match to TRBD1. V shed 3 bases and J 6 bases; nucleotides not matched to a gene: 9. Germline CDR1 reads SGHRS; CDR2 reads YFSETQ. The CDR3 runs 16 residues. The CDR3 region has the DNA TGCGCCAGCAGCTCCGGGACAGGGGGCCCCAAACATGGCTACACCTTC. This gives the protein CASSSGTGGPKHGYTF.

The gene calls are TRBV19 and TRBJ2-5; 10 bases match TRBD2. This CDR3 spans 17 amino acids. Germline CDR1 LNHDA, CDR2 SQIVND (reference sequence). With 3 bases clipped from V and 2 bases from J, the junction kept 9 bases outside the gene matches. The CDR3, as DNA: TGTGCCAGTAGTATCGGAGCGGGAGGGTGGGGGCAAGAGACCCAGTACTTC. This encodes CASSIGAGGWGQETQYF.

The genes are TRBV25-1 and TRBJ2-2; 7 nucleotides align to TRBD1. V lost 6 bases and J lost 11; bases outside the gene matches: 3. Looked up from germline, CDR1 is MGHDK and CDR2 is SYGVNS. This CDR3 is built from 11 residues. CDR3 DNA sequence: TGTGCCAGCAGGAGACAGGGCGAGCTGTTTTTT. Protein: CASRRQGELFF.

The genes are TRBV28 and TRBJ1-5; weak D call: TRBD1 (6 bases). CDR1 and CDR2 (germline): MDHEN, SYDVKM. The germline V and J ends were trimmed by 2 bases and 2 bases, with 10 bases remaining between them. The length of the CDR3 is 15 residues. CDR3 in amino acids: CASSLRAGGNQPQHF. For the CDR3, the DNA is TGTGCCAGCAGTTTAAGGGCAGGGGGCAATCAGCCCCAGCATTTT.

The rearrangement joins TRBV5-1 to TRBJ2-7, with 11 bases lining up with TRBD2. CDR1 and CDR2 from the germline V gene are SGHRS and YFSETQ. The CDR3 has 14 residues. The V gene end was trimmed by 5 bases and the J gene end by 2 bases; junction bases not matched to a gene: 3. The CDR3 nucleotides are TGCGCCAGCAGACTAGCGGGGGAAGCCTACGAGCAGTACTTC. Encoded protein: CASRLAGEAYEQYF.

This chain joins TRBV2 and TRBJ2-5; D is unresolved. This CDR3 has 15 residues. The ends were cut back, 2 bases at V and 5 bases at J, with 15 bases in the middle. Germline CDR1 reads SNHLY; CDR2 reads FYNNEI. The CDR3 reads CASSEPYRHGETQYF. CDR3 DNA: TGTGCCAGCAGTGAACCGTACCGGCACGGGGAGACCCAGTACTTC.

V gene TRBV18 combines with J gene TRBJ2-3; TRBD2 agrees at 7 bases. The J segment lost 1 base and the V segment lost 6 bases, leaving 10 bases of the junction unmatched. Germline V lookup: CDR1 KGHSH, CDR2 LQKENI. The CDR3 is 16 amino acids. The CDR3 reads CASSPGLDWGTDTQYF. The CDR3 DNA follows: TGTGCCAGCTCCCCCGGACTAGATTGGGGCACAGATACGCAGTATTTT.

The chain uses TRBV5-1 and TRBJ2-7; tentative D call: TRBD1 (7 bases). This CDR3 has 14 amino acids. V was cut by 4 bases and J by 2 bases, with 13 bases left in between. Germline CDR1 and CDR2: SGHRS and YFSETQ. DNA of the CDR3: TGCGCCAGCAGCGGAGGGGGCCAACCCTACGAGCAGTACTTC. It translates to CASSGGGQPYEQYF.

J is TRBJ2-1 and V is TRBV10-3; no clear D. CDR1 ENHRY and CDR2 SYGVKD come from the germline V gene. CDR3 size: 13 residues. V was shortened by 8 bases and J by 2 bases, with 10 bases between the two germline ends. The CDR3 DNA follows: TGTGCCATCGCGCTGTCGGCCTACAATGAGCAGTTCTTC. It is translated as CAIALSAYNEQFF.

A single count supports this clone. The chain employs TRBV5-8 and TRBJ1-5; 10 bases line up with TRBD1. Per the germline V gene, CDR1 is SGHTS and CDR2 is YDEGEE. V gave up 5 bases and J gave up 7 bases; unmatched junction bases: 18. This CDR3 is built from 18 residues. CDR3 DNA: TGTGCCAGCAGAGCGACCTGGGACAGGGGAAGGAGCAGGCAGCCCCAGCATTTT. Protein product: CASRATWDRGRSRQPQHF.

The V gene is TRBV29-1, the J gene TRBJ2-7; D possibly corresponds to TRBD2 (5 bases). Germline V lookup: CDR1 SQVTM, CDR2 ANQGSEA. This CDR3 contains 14 residues. The ends were cut back, 4 bases at V and 4 bases at J, with 17 bases in the middle. CDR3 DNA: TGCAGCGTTGTAAGAGGGTTTGGAGATTACGAGCAGTACTTC. This codes for CSVVRGFGDYEQYF.

This chain connects TRBV4-1 to TRBJ1-3; D not resolved. The CDR3 is 16 amino acids. Trimming left V 1 base short and J 3 bases short, with 13 bases between. CDR1 is MGHRA and CDR2 is YSYEKL in the germline V gene. The CDR3 nucleotides are TGCGCCAGCAGCCAAGTCTGGGAGGAAATTGGAAACACCATATATTTT. Its protein product is CASSQVWEEIGNTIYF.

V gene TRBV7-2 combines with J gene TRBJ2-7, with D uncertain. The ends were cut back, 5 bases at V and 4 bases at J, with 9 bases in the middle. Germline V gives CDR1 SGHTA, CDR2 FQGNSA. The CDR3 runs 12 residues. The CDR3 loop is CASSPHGYEQYF. The CDR3, as DNA: TGTGCCAGCAGCCCACACGGGTACGAGCAGTACTTC.

The CDR3 sequence is CASSLSLGEQYF. The CDR3 region has the DNA TGTGCCAGTAGTCTCTCTCTCGGAGAGCAGTACTTC. The rearrangement links TRBV19 to TRBJ2-7; no definite D call. There are 12 residues in the CDR3. Germline V gives CDR1 LNHDA, CDR2 SQIVND (reference sequence). V was trimmed by 5 bases and J by 7 bases, leaving 12 bases between them.

CDR3 coding DNA: TGTGCCAGCAGCGCAATGGGGAATACGCAGTATTTT. This gives the protein CASSAMGNTQYF. This chain links TRBV9 with TRBJ2-3, with D uncertain. The V and J ends lost 3 bases and 7 bases respectively, with 9 bases between them. The CDR3 covers 12 residues. Germline loops: CDR1 SGDLS, CDR2 YYNGEE.

This chain connects TRBV7-2 to TRBJ2-5; D is undetermined. Trimming took 3 bases from V and 3 from J, leaving 11 bases between them. Germline lookup yields CDR1 SGHTA and CDR2 FQGNSA. The CDR3 spans 14 residues. The CDR3 protein is CASSFRDHKETQYF. The CDR3 bases are TGTGCCAGCAGCTTTCGCGACCACAAAGAGACCCAGTACTTC.

V is TRBV19 and J is TRBJ2-1; 14 bases map to TRBD2. CDR3 length equals 14 residues. CDR1 is LNHDA and CDR2 is SQIVND in the germline V gene (reference sequence). Unmatched junction bases numbered 6, after V lost 8 bases and J lost 9 bases. The CDR3 protein is CASFTGTSGGEQFF. The CDR3 nucleotides read TGTGCCAGTTTCACCGGGACTAGCGGGGGTGAGCAGTTCTTC.

This chain connects TRBV29-1 to TRBJ1-2; D possibly corresponds to TRBD1 (5 bases). CDR1 is SQVTM, CDR2 ANQGSEA, per germline. This CDR3 has 11 amino acids. V was clipped by 3 bases and J by 5 bases, with 7 bases between them. The CDR3 DNA follows: TGCAGCGTTGAGGAGGGGTATGGCTACACCTTC. Encoded protein: CSVEEGYGYTF.

The chain links TRBV18 to TRBJ1-1; D is possibly TRBD1 (5 bases). Per germline, CDR1 KGHSH and CDR2 LQKENI. This CDR3 contains 18 residues. V lost 0 bases and J lost 0, with 17 bases in between. The CDR3 sequence: CASSPPLGGTGMNTEAFF. In nucleotides, the CDR3 is TGTGCCAGCTCACCACCTTTAGGTGGGACGGGGATGAACACTGAAGCTTTCTTT.

This chain joins TRBV19 and TRBJ1-5; D ambiguous. The CDR3 extends over 15 amino acids. The germline V and J ends were trimmed by 4 bases and 0 bases, with 10 bases remaining between them. CDR1 and CDR2 (germline): LNHDA, SQIVND (reference sequence). The CDR3 DNA sequence: TGTGCCAGTAGTACGTCCGGTCATAGCAATCAGCCCCAGCATTTT. Translation gives CASSTSGHSNQPQHF.

The chain carries TRBV5-1 and TRBJ2-2; D is unresolved. The germline CDR1 and CDR2 sequences are SGHRS and YFSETQ. CDR3 length: 15 amino acids. V was trimmed by 4 bases and J by 3 bases, leaving 13 bases between them. The CDR3 region is CASSNTELYTGELFF. Written as DNA, the CDR3 is TGCGCCAGCAGCAACACAGAGTTATACACCGGGGAGCTGTTTTTT.

Details on this clone: The same CDR3 arises from other DNA sequences in this sample as well. The chain recombines TRBV6-5 with TRBJ1-6, with unresolved D. Trimming stripped 2 bases from V and 7 bases from J, with 3 bases between. CDR3 length equals 12 residues. Per germline, CDR1 MNHEY and CDR2 SVGAGI. The CDR3 loop is CASSYINSPLHF. CDR3 coding DNA: TGTGCCAGCAGTTACATAAATTCACCCCTCCACTTT.

The J gene is TRBJ2-3, the V gene TRBV5-1; D not resolved. This CDR3 has 12 residues. The germline V gene has CDR1 SGHRS and CDR2 YFSETQ. The V end lost 0 bases, the J end lost 5 bases, and 4 bases lay between the germline ends. CDR3 DNA: TGCGCCAGCAGCTTGGCCGGAGATACGCAGTATTTT. Its protein product is CASSLAGDTQYF.

The V call is TRBV5-4, the J call TRBJ2-7; 11 bases align to TRBD1. CDR1 and CDR2 from the germline V gene are SGHNT and YYREEE (reference sequence). This CDR3 region has 15 residues. V trimming: 4 bases; J trimming: 5 bases; junction bases outside the gene matches: 8. The CDR3 nucleotides read TGTGCCAGCAGCGGAGGGGACAGGGGGTCCGACGAGCAGTACTTC. It translates to CASSGGDRGSDEQYF.

This clone has ten or more counts. The chain has TRBV5-1 and TRBJ1-1, with TRBD1 matching 7 bases. Germline CDR1 SGHRS, CDR2 YFSETQ. The CDR3 consists of 17 residues. The V segment lost 1 base and the J segment 5 bases; nucleotides outside the gene matches: 14. The CDR3 DNA is TGCGCCAGCAGCTTGTCGACAGGGACCTTGTGGGGAACTGAAGCTTTCTTT. As protein: CASSLSTGTLWGTEAFF. Variable domain in full (rest from reference TRBV5-1 and TRBJ1-1): KAGVTQTPRYLIKTRGQQVTLSCSPISGHRSVSWYQQTPGQGLQFLFEYFSETQRNKGNFPGRFSGRQFSNSRSEMNVSTLELGDSALYLCASSLSTGTLWGTEAFFGQGTRLTVV.